This record concerns one T cell receptor beta chain sequence. The antigen is not known. This specimen belongs to a study of radiation and T cells in renal cell carcinoma. General study points: Baseline intratumoral clonotype presence is unknown without pretreatment biopsies. Top tumor clonotypes rose in blood 2 weeks post-radiation, then contracted.

Time point noted: baseline pretreatment blood. Treatment noted: 15 Gy SBRT to primary tumor, nephrectomy 4 weeks later. The tumor was a clear cell renal cell carcinoma. The CDR3 runs 13 residues. The V gene lost 9 bases and the J gene lost 6 bases, with 15 bases spanning the gap. CDR1 and CDR2 (germline): MNHNS, SASEGT. Repertoires were generated with immunoSEQ multiplex PCR, while TCRdb's copy carries only in-frame clones and drops some. The sample includes 130,000 to 150,000 clones, over 75% of them seen just once. The V call is TRBV6-1, the J call TRBJ2-1; D might be TRBD1 (6 bases). The sequences come from blood, collected from a patient whose treatment included radiotherapy and nephrectomy. The TCR comes from a woman in her 50s with renal cell carcinoma. The chain's CDR3 is CASRDIPFNEQFF. DNA for the CDR3: TGTGCCAGTCGGGACATTCCGTTCAATGAGCAGTTCTTC.